Below, 18 T cell receptor beta chains from the same sample are listed, as sequenced in a study of neoadjuvant anti-PD-1 for oral cavity cancer (dated by TCRdb to about 2021). The time point label for this specimen denotes: after neoadjuvant nivolumab, at surgical resection. The method behind the library was the immunoSEQ multiplex PCR assay. The table comes from immuneACCESS by way of TCRdb, which keeps in-frame sequences with V and J called. Part of the clones is missing from these tables; in studies checked, under half for an unresolved V gene and the rest for unknown reasons. The sample includes 7,500 to 8,000 clones, with 67% observed a single time. The ten most abundant clones make up about 3% of the sample. Here the sequenced sample was PBMCs, taken after nivolumab (anti-PD-1) treatment. The receptors were gathered from a person aged 35-79 years with oral cavity squamous cell carcinoma.

Concerning this clone itself: A junction end diverges from the germline sequence, so it may reflect a read error. V gene TRBV4-3 combines with J gene TRBJ1-1; 8 bases are a match to TRBD1. CDR1 and CDR2 from the germline V gene are LGHNA and YSLEER. CDR3 length: 15 residues. In DNA form, the CDR3 reads TGCGCCAGCAGGCAAGTTGACAGGGGGAACACTGAAGCTTTCTTT. Protein product: CASRQVDRGNTEAFF.

The genes are TRBV27 and TRBJ2-7, with D hard to call. The CDR3 runs to 12 residues. Trimming shortened V by 4 bases and J by 12 bases, and 16 bases separated the two germline ends. The germline V gene has CDR1 MNHEY and CDR2 SMNVEV (reference sequence). The CDR3 DNA sequence: TGTGCCAGCAGTTCTCTCAAGGGTATTTGGTACTTC. Amino acids: CASSSLKGIWYF.

This clone occurred a few times. V gene TRBV27 combines with J gene TRBJ2-5; perhaps TRBD2 as D (6 bases). Trimming cost V 8 bases and J 1 base, with 14 bases left between them. The CDR3 extends over 14 amino acids. The germline CDR1 and CDR2 sequences are MNHEY and SMNVEV (reference sequence). The CDR3 spells CASRVEGRQETQYF. CDR3 bases: TGTGCCAGCCGCGTGGAGGGCCGCCAAGAGACCCAGTACTTC.

The chain recombines TRBV18 with TRBJ1-2; 7 bases line up with TRBD1. The CDR3 length is 13 residues. Unmatched junction bases numbered 2, after V lost 2 bases and J lost 5 bases. Germline V gene lookup returns CDR1 KGHSH and CDR2 LQKENI. CDR3 sequence: CASSPGTDYGYTF. In DNA, the CDR3 is TGTGCCAGCTCACCAGGGACAGATTATGGCTACACCTTC.

This clone was detected only a few times. This rearrangement joins TRBV6-1 to TRBJ1-6; TRBD1 is a possible D gene (6 bases). Trimming left V 7 bases short and J 5 bases short, with 15 bases between. Germline loops: CDR1 MNHNS, CDR2 SASEGT. The CDR3 sequence is 15 residues long. CDR3 in amino acids: CASKQQGHNNSPLHF. The DNA of the CDR3 is TGTGCCAGCAAACAACAGGGTCACAATAATTCACCCCTCCACTTT.

V gene TRBV25-1 combines with J gene TRBJ2-3; TRBD1 matches at 8 bases. The germline gives CDR1 MGHDK, CDR2 SYGVNS. Trimming at V came to 4 bases and at J to 0 bases, leaving 9 bases not matched to a gene. The CDR3 runs to 17 residues. The CDR3: CASSVPGTGPSTDTQYF. DNA of the CDR3: TGTGCCAGCAGTGTTCCCGGGACAGGACCTAGCACAGATACGCAGTATTTT.

This clone appeared a few times. At one end, the junction sequence differs from germline, possibly due to a read error. The chain recombines TRBV2 with TRBJ2-3; 7 bases are a match to TRBD2. The CDR3 runs to 11 residues. The V gene's germline CDR1 is SNHLY and CDR2 FYNNEI. The CDR3 nucleotides read TGTGCCAGCAGACTGACTAGCTCCGACCTTTTT. Encoded protein: CASRLTSSDLF.

This rearrangement joins TRBV29-1 to TRBJ1-1, with no clear D. Germline CDR1 reads SQVTM; CDR2 reads ANQGSEA. This CDR3 contains 13 residues. The V and J ends lost 3 bases and 5 bases respectively, with 13 bases between them. The CDR3 region is CSVESRASTEAFF. The CDR3 nucleotides read TGCAGCGTTGAGTCCCGAGCCAGTACTGAAGCTTTCTTT.

The gene calls are TRBV5-4 and TRBJ2-5; 9 nucleotides agree with TRBD2. The V gene's germline CDR1 is SGHNT and CDR2 YYREEE (reference sequence). Trimming removed 4 bases from V and 1 base from J; junction bases left unmatched: 5. CDR3 length: 15 amino acids. The CDR3 loop reads CASSQPAGGQETQYF. Here the CDR3 DNA reads TGTGCCAGCAGCCAACCAGCGGGGGGCCAAGAGACCCAGTACTTC.

The rearrangement joins TRBV7-2 to TRBJ2-5; TRBD2 might be the D (7 bases). V dropped 5 bases and J dropped 5 bases, with 21 bases sitting between them. Germline V gene data show CDR1 as SGHTA and CDR2 as FQGNSA. The CDR3 spans 16 residues. The CDR3 sequence is CASSPLGGRLGETQYF. CDR3 in DNA: TGTGCCAGCAGCCCCCTGGGGGGGCGGTTGGGTGAGACCCAGTACTTC.

The chain couples TRBV5-1 to TRBJ2-1; no clear D gene. The V end was cut by 6 bases, the J end by 4 bases, with 14 bases between. The CDR3 is 14 amino acids. From germline, CDR1 is SGHRS and CDR2 YFSETQ. The CDR3 DNA is TGCGCCAGCATCGACACAGACCGTTACAATGAGCAGTTCTTC. Residues: CASIDTDRYNEQFF.

The chain employs TRBV4-3 and TRBJ2-1; possible D gene TRBD2, 7 bases. This CDR3 has 15 residues. The V end was cut by 3 bases, the J end by 9 bases, with 18 bases between. The germline V gene has CDR1 LGHNA and CDR2 YSLEER. In DNA, the CDR3 is TGCGCCAGCAGCCACTCGGATGCGGGGGCCAGTGAGCAGTTCTTC. Translation gives CASSHSDAGASEQFF.

The J gene is TRBJ2-5, the V gene TRBV5-1, with 8 bases aligning to TRBD2. J was trimmed by 1 base and V by 0 bases; bases with no gene match: 2. This CDR3 contains 15 residues. Per germline, CDR1 SGHRS and CDR2 YFSETQ. CDR3 sequence (DNA): TGCGCCAGCAGCTTGGACGGGACTAGCCAAGAGACCCAGTACTTC. Its protein is CASSLDGTSQETQYF.

The CDR3 DNA follows: TGTGCCAGCAGCCCACAGGGGAAGCTCTCCTACGAGCAGTACTTC. Translating gives CASSPQGKLSYEQYF. The chain is built from TRBV7-2 and TRBJ2-7; 7 positions agree with TRBD1. CDR1 is SGHTA and CDR2 is FQGNSA in the germline V gene. The V segment lost 5 bases and the J segment 0 bases; nucleotides outside the gene matches: 7. The CDR3 totals 15 residues.

This clone was recorded a few times. The rearrangement links TRBV29-1 to TRBJ1-2; 7 bases align to TRBD1. The CDR3 covers 13 residues. Trimming removed 4 bases from V and 9 bases from J; junction bases left unmatched: 11. Germline loops: CDR1 SQVTM, CDR2 ANQGSEA. The CDR3 loop is CSVGAGGSGSYTF. CDR3 DNA sequence: TGCAGCGTTGGGGCAGGGGGGTCGGGTAGCTACACCTTC.

The J gene is TRBJ1-2, the V gene TRBV7-2; a possible D gene is TRBD1 (5 bases). The CDR3 is made up of 15 amino acids. V gave up 5 bases and J gave up 3 bases, with 16 bases separating them. Germline V gives CDR1 SGHTA, CDR2 FQGNSA. In DNA form, the CDR3 reads TGTGCCAGCAGCCCCCGGGCCGGGGGTGACTATGGCTACACCTTC. Its protein product is CASSPRAGGDYGYTF. The full variable domain, rest sourced from reference TRBV7-2 and TRBJ1-2, is GAGVSQSPSNKVTEKGKDVELRCDPISGHTALYWYRQSLGQGLEFLIYFQGNSAPDKSGLPSDRFSAERTGGSVSTLTIQRTQQEDSAVYLCASSPRAGGDYGYTFGSGTRLTVV.

The V and J genes are TRBV2 and TRBJ1-1; unclear D gene. This CDR3 is built from 13 residues. V was trimmed by 5 bases and J by 1 base, leaving 8 bases between them. Germline CDR1 is SNHLY and CDR2 is FYNNEI. The CDR3 loop is CASSPRENTEAFF. Written as DNA, the CDR3 is TGTGCCAGCAGTCCCCGGGAGAACACTGAAGCTTTCTTT.

The chain is built from TRBV4-1 and TRBJ2-7; D possibly corresponds to TRBD2 (7 bases). The germline CDR1 and CDR2 sequences are MGHRA and YSYEKL. The CDR3 covers 16 residues. The V end lost 3 bases, the J end lost 3 bases, and 18 bases lay between the germline ends. The CDR3 DNA reads as TGCGCCAGCAGCCAGTTATCGGGGGGCGGTATCTACGAGCAGTACTTC. It yields the protein CASSQLSGGGIYEQYF.